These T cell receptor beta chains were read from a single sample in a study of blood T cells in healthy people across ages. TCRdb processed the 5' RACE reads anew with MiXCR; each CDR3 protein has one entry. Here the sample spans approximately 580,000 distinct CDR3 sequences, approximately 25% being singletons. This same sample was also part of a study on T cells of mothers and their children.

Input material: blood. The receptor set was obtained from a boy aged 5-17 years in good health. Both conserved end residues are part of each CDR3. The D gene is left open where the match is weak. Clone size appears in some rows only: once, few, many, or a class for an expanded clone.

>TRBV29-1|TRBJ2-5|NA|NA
CSADPTTHQETQYF
TGCAGCGCCGACCCGACTACCCACCAAGAGACCCAGTACTTC
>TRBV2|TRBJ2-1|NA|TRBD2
CASPMGSGLNNEQFF
TGTGCCAGCCCTATGGGTAGCGGGCTCAACAATGAGCAGTTCTTC
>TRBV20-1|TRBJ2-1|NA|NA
CSARDFGVNEQFF
TGCAGTGCTAGAGATTTTGGCGTCAATGAGCAGTTCTTC
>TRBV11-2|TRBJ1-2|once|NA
CASSYDGFNYGYTF
TGTGCCAGCAGCTACGACGGATTCAACTATGGCTACACCTTC
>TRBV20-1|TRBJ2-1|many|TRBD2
CSAGSGSYNEQFF
TGCAGTGCAGGTAGCGGGAGTTACAATGAGCAGTTCTTC
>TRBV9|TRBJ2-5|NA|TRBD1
CASSVGPGQGLKTQYF
TGTGCCAGCAGCGTAGGGCCGGGACAGGGTTTGAAGACCCAGTACTTC
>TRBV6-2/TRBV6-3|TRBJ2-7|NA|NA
CASRKGDRPSYEQYF
TGTGCCAGCAGGAAGGGGGACCGGCCCTCCTACGAGCAGTACTTC
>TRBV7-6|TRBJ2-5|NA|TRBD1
CASSSGQGPHETQYF
TGTGCCAGCAGCTCCGGACAGGGCCCCCATGAGACCCAGTACTTC
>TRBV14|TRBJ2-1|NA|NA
CASSIRTSHAYNEQFF
TGTGCCAGCAGCATACGGACGTCACACGCTTACAATGAGCAGTTCTTC
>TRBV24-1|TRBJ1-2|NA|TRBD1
CATVQKIDRDAGYGYTF
TGTGCCACCGTTCAAAAGATAGACAGGGACGCCGGATATGGCTACACCTTC
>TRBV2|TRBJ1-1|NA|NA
CASSDRLAGVGEAFF
TGTGCCAGCAGTGACCGCTTGGCAGGGGTGGGTGAAGCTTTCTTT
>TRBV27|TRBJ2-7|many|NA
CASTNRGGYEQYF
TGTGCCAGCACCAACAGGGGGGGTTACGAGCAGTACTTC
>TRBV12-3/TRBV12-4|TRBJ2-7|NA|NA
CASKRSYEQYF
TGTGCCAGCAAACGGAGCTACGAGCAGTACTTC
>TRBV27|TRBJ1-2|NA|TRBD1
CASSKWDRENGYTF
TGTGCCAGCAGTAAATGGGACAGGGAAAATGGCTACACCTTC
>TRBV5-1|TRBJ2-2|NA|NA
CASSREGLGTGELFF
TGCGCCAGCAGCCGTGAGGGGTTAGGGACCGGGGAGCTGTTTTTT
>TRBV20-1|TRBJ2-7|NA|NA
CSATPVTGGLYEQYF
TGCAGTGCTACTCCAGTGACAGGCGGCCTCTACGAGCAGTACTTC
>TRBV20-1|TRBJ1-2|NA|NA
CSASSQAGLAYGYTF
TGCAGTGCTAGTTCCCAAGCAGGGCTTGCCTATGGCTACACCTTC
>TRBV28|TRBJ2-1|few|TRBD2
CASSLRTSGSIAYNEQFF
TGTGCCAGCAGTTTAAGGACTAGCGGGAGTATCGCCTACAATGAGCAGTTCTTC
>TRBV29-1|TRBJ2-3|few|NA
CSLSGSSTDTQYF
TGCAGCCTTAGCGGTTCTAGCACAGATACGCAGTATTTT
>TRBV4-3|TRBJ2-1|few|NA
CASSQDVGWVVGVWNEQFF
TGCGCCAGCAGCCAAGATGTCGGTTGGGTAGTAGGGGTTTGGAATGAGCAGTTCTTC
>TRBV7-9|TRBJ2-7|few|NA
CASSPARNPSYEQYF
TGTGCCAGCAGCCCCGCGCGGAATCCTTCCTACGAGCAGTACTTC
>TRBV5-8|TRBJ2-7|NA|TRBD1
CATSDRGDYEQYF
TGTGCCACCTCGGACAGGGGAGACTACGAGCAGTACTTC
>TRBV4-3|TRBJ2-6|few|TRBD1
CASSPRLQGSSGANVLTF
TGCGCCAGCAGCCCGCGGCTACAGGGGAGCTCTGGGGCCAACGTCCTGACTTTC
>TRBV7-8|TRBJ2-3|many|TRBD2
CASSLRDYADTQYF
TGTGCCAGCAGCTTAAGGGACTACGCAGATACGCAGTATTTT
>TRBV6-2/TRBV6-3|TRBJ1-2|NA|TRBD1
CASSYSYGQGAGGYTF
TGTGCCAGCAGTTACTCGTATGGACAGGGAGCCGGTGGCTACACCTTC
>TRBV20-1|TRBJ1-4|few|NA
CSARDVGVQKLFF
TGCAGTGCTAGAGATGTGGGGGTCCAAAAACTGTTTTTT
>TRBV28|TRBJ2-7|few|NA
CASSSQGINSGEQYF
TGTGCCAGCAGTTCCCAGGGGATTAATTCTGGCGAGCAGTACTTC
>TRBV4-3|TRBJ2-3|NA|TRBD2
CASSQGGGGRAGDTQYF
TGCGCCAGCAGCCAAGGAGGAGGCGGGAGGGCCGGGGATACGCAGTATTTT
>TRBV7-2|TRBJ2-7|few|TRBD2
CASGVTSGGYEQYF
TGTGCCAGCGGCGTTACTAGCGGGGGGTACGAGCAGTACTTC
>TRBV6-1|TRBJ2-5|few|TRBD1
CASSEYRGQGTGQETQYF
TGTGCCAGCAGTGAATATCGGGGACAGGGAACTGGGCAAGAGACCCAGTACTTC
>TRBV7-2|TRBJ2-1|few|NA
CASSLGGRRSDEQFF
TGTGCCAGCAGCTTAGGGGGACGGAGAAGCGATGAGCAGTTCTTC
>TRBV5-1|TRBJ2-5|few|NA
CASSPRGSLVGFQETQYF
TGCGCCAGCAGCCCCCGAGGATCGCTAGTGGGGTTCCAAGAGACCCAGTACTTC
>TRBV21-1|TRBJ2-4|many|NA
CASISRGRSKNIQYF
TGTGCCAGCATTAGCAGGGGGCGGTCCAAAAACATTCAGTACTTC
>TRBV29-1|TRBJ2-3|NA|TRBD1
CSVGRQGAEDTQYF
TGCAGCGTTGGTAGACAGGGGGCTGAGGATACGCAGTATTTT
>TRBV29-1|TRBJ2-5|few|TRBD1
CSATDRAETQYF
TGCAGCGCTACTGACAGGGCTGAGACCCAGTACTTC
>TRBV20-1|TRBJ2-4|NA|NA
CSARVRAKNIQYF
TGCAGTGCTAGAGTCAGGGCCAAAAACATTCAGTACTTC
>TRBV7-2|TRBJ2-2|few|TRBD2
CASSYSGGIGELFF
TGTGCCAGCAGCTACAGCGGGGGGATCGGGGAGCTGTTTTTT
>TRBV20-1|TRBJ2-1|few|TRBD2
CSARDPRSSGGSGEQFF
TGCAGTGCTAGAGATCCCCGATCTAGCGGGGGGAGCGGGGAGCAGTTCTTC
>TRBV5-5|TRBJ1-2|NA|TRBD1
CASSLPQGDFYGYTF
TGTGCCAGCAGCTTGCCACAGGGGGATTTCTATGGCTACACCTTC
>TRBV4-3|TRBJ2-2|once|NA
CASSQERTASGELFF
TGCGCCAGCAGCCAAGAGAGGACAGCGAGCGGGGAGCTGTTTTTT
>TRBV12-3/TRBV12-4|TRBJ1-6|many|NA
CASSNTPRRNSPLHF
TGTGCCAGCAGTAATACACCTCGGCGTAATTCACCCCTCCACTTT
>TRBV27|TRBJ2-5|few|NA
CASSSGGHQETQYF
TGTGCCAGCAGTTCAGGGGGGCACCAAGAGACCCAGTACTTC
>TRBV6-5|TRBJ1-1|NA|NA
CASSYSQGRTEAFF
TGTGCCAGCAGTTACTCGCAGGGAAGGACTGAAGCTTTCTTT
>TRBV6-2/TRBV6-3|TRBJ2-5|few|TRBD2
CASSPWTSLETQYF
TGTGCCAGCAGCCCCTGGACTAGCTTGGAGACCCAGTACTTC
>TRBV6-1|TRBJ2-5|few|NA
CASSEGIAAETQYF
TGTGCCAGCAGTGAAGGGATAGCAGCAGAGACCCAGTACTTC
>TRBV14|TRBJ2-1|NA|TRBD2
CASSPRTSGKYMVSDNEQFF
TGTGCCAGCAGCCCTAGGACTAGCGGGAAGTATATGGTGTCTGACAATGAGCAGTTCTTC
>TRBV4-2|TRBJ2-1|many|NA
CASSQPTGDEQFF
TGTGCCAGCAGCCAACCAACCGGCGATGAGCAGTTCTTC
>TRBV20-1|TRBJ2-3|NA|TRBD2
CSATGLAGFPDTQYF
TGCAGTGCAACCGGACTAGCGGGGTTCCCAGATACGCAGTATTTT
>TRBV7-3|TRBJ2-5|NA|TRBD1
CASSSTGGGRETQYF
TGTGCCAGCAGCTCTACAGGGGGCGGAAGAGAGACCCAGTACTTC
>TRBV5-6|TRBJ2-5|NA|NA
CASSLEWGFLIQETQYF
TGTGCCAGCAGCTTGGAATGGGGGTTCTTAATACAAGAGACCCAGTACTTC
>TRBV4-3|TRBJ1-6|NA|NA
CASSHRESYNSPLHF
TGCGCCAGCAGTCACAGGGAGTCCTATAATTCACCCCTCCACTTT
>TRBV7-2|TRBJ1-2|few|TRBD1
CASSLKTGSNGYTF
TGTGCCAGCAGTCTAAAGACAGGGAGCAATGGCTACACCTTC
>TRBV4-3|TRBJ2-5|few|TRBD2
CASSQRIAGSRGTQYF
TGCGCCAGCAGCCAACGGATAGCGGGGTCCCGAGGGACCCAGTACTTC
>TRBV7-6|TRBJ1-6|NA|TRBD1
CASSPRDRDFGSPLHF
TGTGCCAGCAGCCCTCGGGACAGGGATTTTGGTTCACCCCTCCACTTT
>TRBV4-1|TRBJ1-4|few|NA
CASSQDLPGEEKLFF
TGCGCCAGCAGCCAAGATCTACCAGGGGAGGAAAAACTGTTTTTT
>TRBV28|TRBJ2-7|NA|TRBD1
CASSLEDRDSEQYF
TGTGCCAGCAGTTTAGAGGACAGGGACAGCGAGCAGTACTTC
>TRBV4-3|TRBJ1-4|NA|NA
CASSQDGGRVGNEKLFF
TGCGCCAGCAGCCAAGATGGGGGGAGGGTGGGTAATGAAAAACTGTTTTTT
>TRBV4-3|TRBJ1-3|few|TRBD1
CASSPRGRGQSGNTIYF
TGCGCCAGCAGCCCGCGGGGCAGGGGGCAATCTGGAAACACCATATATTTT
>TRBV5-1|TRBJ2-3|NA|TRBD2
CASSMTSGSSDTQYF
TGCGCCAGCAGCATGACTAGCGGGTCGTCAGATACGCAGTATTTT
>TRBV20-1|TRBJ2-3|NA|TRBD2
CSAREGTSEPDTQYF
TGCAGTGCTCGAGAAGGGACTAGCGAACCAGATACGCAGTATTTT